This T cell receptor beta chain derives from a study of cytomegalovirus exposure and HLA in healthy donors (dated by TCRdb to between 2016 and 2019). As for the study more broadly: An earlier analysis of around 600 of the donors reported 250 to 350 Gb of sequence data and around 120 million unique TCR beta sequences from about 179 million T cells. All discovery cohort repertoires had been generated using a single sequencing platform. An earlier analysis of 587 of the donors applied high-throughput TCR beta sequencing to assess whether each TCR beta V gene segment acted as functional or pseudogenic. Typing coverage varied by locus: about 620-640 donors for A, B, C, DRB1 and DQB1; under 550 for DQA1; about 570 for DPA1; roughly 470 for DPB1. Roughly 5 DR-DQ haplotypes were handled as single units for association and clustering, since linkage in the cohort was strong. Of the roughly 420 genotyped donors, more than 75% were placed in the genetic ancestry cluster associated with self-reported Caucasian donors. A separate validation cohort of over 95 different subjects was used in addition to the approximately 640-subject first cohort. In a later analysis, previously published TCR beta repertoires from 550 to 700 donors were re-analyzed and high-resolution HLA genotyping was added so that TCR occurrence patterns could be studied. An early release that covered roughly 600 HLA-typed donors contained around 300 gigabases of sequencing data and tens of millions of unique TCR sequences. HLA typing included class I and class II loci at four-digit resolution. The study was designed to test whether signatures of past pathogen exposure could be identified by cataloging public T cell receptors. A later genetic analysis took genome-wide SNP genotypes for about three fifths of the 666 donors and used that subset as a discovery cohort. Across 300 to 500 genotyped donors of the cohort, an average of approximately 220,000 unique TCR beta nucleotide sequences per donor were sequenced, and around 20% of those sequences were non-productive. Donor age, sex, ethnicity and CMV serostatus were compiled alongside the repertoire data. The T cell repertoires of around 730 subjects were profiled by immunosequencing and related to cytomegalovirus serostatus. Rather than drawing on any new phenotypic data, the later analysis identified candidate immune exposures from TCR beta sequences and the way those sequences occurred across donors. High-throughput TCR immunosequencing, statistical association of individual TCRs with disease status, and machine learning were combined to predict cytomegalovirus infection status.

On the study overall, not on this receptor specifically: Because counts were too low, some 17 rarely observed V segments, including chromosome 9 orphons, were excluded from the earlier analysis of 587 of the donors. The study listed 164 TCR beta chains as associated with cytomegalovirus. A cluster of highly shared sequence variants was judged likely to represent a technical artifact of the sequencing pipeline. In vitro tests confirmed that a few of the cytomegalovirus-associated TCR beta chains recognize cytomegalovirus antigens. Immune exposure information for the cohort was limited to CMV serostatus. According to a later analysis, parvovirus B19, influenza, CMV and Epstein-Barr virus appeared linked to several top co-occurrence clusters. Assigning TCR associations to individual alleles was difficult when HLA alleles, especially DR and DQ, strongly co-occurred. Some IMGT-functional V segments, including TRBV6-2 and TRBV6-3, could not be distinguished by the 87-base-pair reads and were therefore excluded. V-gene and J-gene trimming of TCR beta chains was associated with a missense DCLRE1C variant in a later genetic analysis, and the association was replicated in an independent cohort. A further reported finding was that TCR beta sequences accurately predicted the HLA-A and HLA-B alleles for most subjects in the first cohort. In a later analysis, about 17,000 TCR beta sequences were associated with specific HLA alleles at a false discovery rate of 0.05. The classifier was reported to diagnose cytomegalovirus status with high specificity and sensitivity in both the original cohort and the validation cohort. Correlated functional status among segregating V segments might be attributable to linkage disequilibrium, but an unknown experimental factor could not be ruled out. The cohort was sequenced for TCR beta chains only, and without alpha or paired-chain data the features that could be detected were limited. A later analysis found that HLA-associated TCR beta chains were more clonally expanded and had lower generation probabilities than equally common non-associated chains. In a later analysis, most CMV-associated TCR beta chains were found to appear HLA-restricted, with HLA associations seemingly driven largely by CMV exposure. Roughly uniform sequencing depth across donors was assumed in presence/absence analyses, although this assumption may not hold. An earlier analysis of several hundred of the donors showed that most TCR beta V segments appeared in productive rearrangements either about 87% or about 30% of the time, which broadly matched IMGT annotations. While some public TCRs were present in many individuals, most TCR sequences turned up only very rarely across donors. A later analysis found that TCR association rates varied across HLA loci, with DRB1 alleles showing the most associated TCRs and HLA-C alleles the fewest. The authors suggested that the approach could potentially be extended to other disease states and immunological phenotypes. Because HLA typing was missing for some donors at each locus, association tests included only the typed subset. Compared with the approximately 670-donor mean, donors in an Asian-associated ancestry cluster had fewer N-insertions in productive TCRs, according to a later genetic analysis.

The cohort consisted of some 670 healthy bone marrow donors. All cohort members were sampled while nominally healthy, although unrecorded immune exposures were likely present. The donor was CMV seropositive and belonged to the group of 250 to 300 seropositive cohort members. Every donor gave a peripheral blood sample, and the peripheral blood mononuclear cells from that sample were used for TCR beta sequencing. The Qiagen DNeasy Blood Extraction Kit was used to extract genomic DNA from the blood cell samples. Libraries came from the immunoSEQ multiplex PCR assay. The multiplex PCR relied on a mix of 60 forward primers for TCR Vbeta segments and 13 reverse primers for TCR Jbeta segments. Amplification of the CDR3 region of rearranged TCR beta genes was performed with a multiplex PCR assay on genomic DNA. Amplified TCR beta libraries were sequenced as 87-base-pair reads on the Illumina HiSeq System. The original methods were these. In a later analysis, some 80 million unique TCR beta chains were counted across the 690 or so repertoires, and roughly 10 million of these chains were shared by at least two donors. To remove PCR and sequencing errors, raw reads were error-corrected and collapsed into unique sequences using a nearest-neighbor algorithm that merged closely related sequences. CDR3 sequences were aligned to IMGT reference sequences to assign V, D and J gene segments. For a sequence to be retained, a match of at least six nucleotides to both a V gene segment and a J gene segment was required. Rearrangements were classified as productive when the CDR3 lacked stop codons and remained in frame with V and J, and all other rearrangements were classified as non-productive. CDR3 was defined by IMGT convention, running from the second conserved V-encoded cysteine to the conserved J-encoded phenylalanine. The earlier analysis of 500 to 750 of the donors excluded any sequence lacking an unambiguous match to a single V gene segment. In an earlier analysis of approximately 560 of the donors, a V segment was called functional when productive rearrangements were above 56.7%, and segregating when the standard deviation between donors exceeded 5%. A statistical classification framework was built for diagnosing cytomegalovirus status from the catalog of TCR beta chain sequences. In a later analysis, TCR nucleotide sequences were compared against IMGT/GENE-DB human TR gene sequences so that V and J genes could be assigned. Using the TCRdist pipeline, a later analysis assigned CDR3 sequences along with most-parsimonious VDJ recombination scenarios. In a later analysis, every TCR beta chain was defined by the combination of its CDR3 amino acid sequence and its V-gene family, and reads without a unique V-gene family were dropped. In a later analysis, nearly 600 highly shared, low-generation-probability nucleotide sequences were removed to address suspected cross-contamination and a sequencing artifact. In a later analysis, a clonal expansion index for each public chain was calculated from normalized within-repertoire ranks of inferred template counts. Generation probabilities in a later analysis came from a VDJ recombination model fitted to out-of-frame rearrangements, and those results were checked against IGoR. In a later analysis, TCR-TCR, TCR-HLA and TCR-CMV co-occurrence was scored with hypergeometric tests, and a repertoire-size bias correction was applied to TCR pairs. To estimate false discovery rates, a later analysis permuted the HLA or CMV assignments 20 times. A later analysis grouped co-occurring TCRs with DBSCAN, adding TCRdist sequence similarity when clustering within HLA-allele-positive subsets. For co-occurrence clustering, repertoires with fewer than 30,000 or more than 120,000 public chains were excluded, along with about five repertoires with anomalous nucleotide sharing. TCRdb took this table from immuneACCESS and kept in-frame rearrangements with V and J called. Such tables lack part of the clones; where checked against another copy, unresolved V genes explain under half of the gap, and the rest is unexplained. That table furnishes V, J and clone size, whereas the DNA furnished D and trimming. The sample table records about 120,000 clones; about three quarters of these occur just once. Approximately 30% of the sample belongs to the ten largest clones.

Reading from cysteine to phenylalanine, the CDR3 counts 12 amino acids. Of the read, only the CDR3 DNA is kept; its 36 bases are in frame from base 1. V lost 4 bases and J lost 7 bases; the stretch between them is 11 bases long. Reading the germline V gene gives CDR1 SGHAT and CDR2 FQNNGV. Comment on this clone: The antigen this receptor binds is unknown. The input lacks base qualities; no much larger clone sits a single base away.

The V and J genes are TRBV11-2 and TRBJ2-7, and possibly TRBD2, on 6 matching bases. The material sequenced was PBMCs. This TCR derives from a man in his fifties or sixties in good health and CMV-seropositive. Here is the DNA: TGTGCCAGCAGCTGGCTTGCGGGGGAGCAGTACTTC. This yields the protein CASSWLAGEQYF.